The T cell receptor beta chain under discussion was sequenced for a study of cytomegalovirus exposure and HLA in healthy donors. The PCR contained 60 Vbeta and 13 Jbeta primers. This table comes from immunoSEQ multiplex PCR, and its TCRdb copy is limited to in-frame clones, with some not included. The repertoire holds some 120,000 clones, with 79% as singletons. The study's findings and limits: Later, TCR association rates were found to vary by HLA locus, highest for DRB1 and lowest for HLA-C. In a later analysis, TCR beta V- and J-gene trimming showed a link to a missense DCLRE1C variant.

This clone was counted a few times. No antigen is known for it. The TCR sequence derives from a man in his thirties or forties in good health and CMV-seropositive. Sequences were obtained from PBMCs.

This CDR3 is CASSIGRGRLAKNIQYF. CDR3 nucleotide sequence: TGTGCCAGTAGTATAGGAAGGGGCAGACTAGCCAAAAACATTCAGTACTTC. The chain is built from TRBV19 and TRBJ2-4, with D possibly matching TRBD1 (5 bases). Trimming pared 1 base from V and 0 bases from J, leaving 13 bases between. Germline CDR1 and CDR2: LNHDA and SQIVND (reference sequence). This CDR3 spans 17 amino acids.